The present T cell receptor beta chain was sequenced within a study of identical twins. Study conclusions and caveats: Among monozygotic twins, out-of-frame TCR alpha sharing exceeded what models predicted. Invariant MAIT and iNKT cells may have partly biased zero-insertion analyses. A lower insertion count was a feature of abundant cord blood beta clonotypes, with no such feature in memory repertoires.

All donors were healthy Caucasians. This clonotype was picked up many times. The antigen remains unidentified. The CDR3 is 14 residues long. Germline lookup yields CDR1 MNHEY and CDR2 SVGEGT. The ends lost 5 bases at V and 5 bases at J; junction bases unmatched: 8. One entry per CDR3 protein results from TCRdb running MiXCR on the 5' RACE reads. Here the sample spans about 690,000 distinct CDR3 sequences, 5.5% to 6.5% being singletons. The chain recombines TRBV6-2 or TRBV6-3 with TRBJ2-5; TRBD1 aligns across 7 bases. The receptor was isolated from a young man in good health. Sample: naive T cells sorted from blood. The CDR3 spells CASSNRQGRETQYF. CDR3 coding DNA: TGTGCCAGCAGTAATCGACAGGGCCGGGAGACCCAGTACTTC.